This TCR beta chain was captured by sequencing in a study of graft-versus-host responses after intestinal transplantation. In regard to this clone: Its antigen is unidentified.

Produced via immunoSEQ multiplex PCR; TCRdb's table is partial and in-frame only. The repertoire has about 110,000 clones, around 92% of them found once; the top ten carry more than 0.95%. CDR1 and CDR2 (germline): LGHNA, YNFKEQ. V was clipped by 5 bases and J by 4 bases; unmatched bases: 10. The CDR3 loop spans 15 amino acids. The V call is TRBV4-2, the J call TRBJ2-7; TRBD1 matches at 8 bases. Source: unstimulated CD8+ T cells sorted from spleen or lymph node cells, taken before transplant. The receptor was isolated from a human donor who was the organ donor for an intestinal transplant. CDR3 coding DNA: TGTGCCAGCAGCACCTTCGACAGGGGAGTTTACGAGCAGTACTTC. This encodes CASSTFDRGVYEQYF.